The present entry profiles one T cell receptor beta chain with its context. This entry is derived from a study of blood T cells in healthy people across ages. Background on the study: Template switching caught about one barcoded beta molecule for each two T cells.

The CDR3 is 12 amino acids. The germline CDR1 and CDR2 sequences are SNHLY and FYNNEI. V lost 3 bases to trimming and J lost 4 bases, with 3 bases between them. Next came a second PCR, run for about 6 to 11 cycles, which used a sample-barcoded 5' primer along with a J-beta primer mix. TCRdb re-called the 5' RACE reads with MiXCR, one entry per CDR3 protein. This sample has about 640,000 distinct CDR3 sequences, with under 65% found just once. The genes are TRBV2 and TRBJ2-2, with D unresolved. The sequenced material came from blood. The TCR comes from a man aged 55 to 70 in good health. The CDR3 bases are TGTGCCAGCAGTGAGGGCACCGGGGAGCTGTTTTTT. Translating it yields CASSEGTGELFF.